Each of the 17 T cell receptor beta chains below was sequenced from the same sample in a study of blood T cell repertoires in COVID-19 (dated by TCRdb to about 2020). The library relied on the immunoSEQ multiplex PCR assay. Here the immuneACCESS table is served through TCRdb, limited to in-frame sequences with V and J called. Missing clones are a known gap in these copies; in checked studies unresolved V genes cover under half, and the rest lacks a known reason. The sample profile shows roughly 200,000 clones; approximately 83% of them were found once. The top ten clonotypes cover about 7% of the sample. The sequenced material came from peripheral blood. The receptors shown here come from a woman aged 40 to 50 with COVID-19, enrolled during active disease.

V and J are TRBV7-8 and TRBJ1-5; 8 bases are a match to TRBD1. After removal of 1 base from V and 6 bases from J, the junction contained 8 bases not matched to a gene. Germline lookup yields CDR1 SGHVS and CDR2 FQNEAQ. The CDR3 is 16 amino acids. CDR3 residues: CASSLEVDRVFQPQHF. As DNA, the CDR3 is TGTGCCAGCAGCTTAGAAGTGGACAGGGTGTTTCAGCCCCAGCATTTT.

V usage is TRBV5-6 and J usage is TRBJ1-2, with 9 bases fitting TRBD1. The trim removed 2 bases at V and 7 bases at J, leaving 6 bases unmatched. CDR1 is SGHDT and CDR2 is YYEEEE in the germline V gene. CDR3 length equals 14 residues. The CDR3 sequence: CASSFGGQGFGYTF. The CDR3 DNA reads as TGTGCCAGCAGCTTTGGGGGACAGGGATTTGGCTACACCTTC.

The genes are TRBV15 and TRBJ2-7, with D perhaps matching TRBD2 (6 bases). V lost 3 bases, J lost 5 bases, and 14 bases lay in between. There are 14 residues in the CDR3. CDR1 and CDR2 from the germline V gene are LNHNV and YYDKDF (reference sequence). The CDR3 nucleotides are TGTGCCACCAGCAGGGGCCGGGGGACTGACGAGCAGTACTTC. The encoded protein is CATSRGRGTDEQYF.

V usage is TRBV18 and J usage is TRBJ2-6, with a weak D call TRBD2 (6 bases). With 3 bases removed from V and 2 bases from J, the gap between germline ends came to 11 bases. The CDR3 has 16 residues. Germline V gene sequence: CDR1 KGHSH, CDR2 LQKENI. The DNA for the CDR3 is TGTGCCAGCTCACCTGCGGGACGGGCTGGGGCCAACGTCCTGACTTTC. It specifies CASSPAGRAGANVLTF.

The V and J genes are TRBV5-1 and TRBJ2-1; 10 bases align to TRBD2. This CDR3 comprises 17 residues. V dropped 0 bases and J dropped 2; count of bases not matched to a gene: 5. From germline, CDR1 is SGHRS and CDR2 YFSETQ. The CDR3 is CASSLGAGGRTYNEQFF. The CDR3 DNA sequence: TGCGCCAGCAGCTTGGGAGCGGGAGGGCGGACCTACAATGAGCAGTTCTTC.

This chain links TRBV19 with TRBJ1-2; D not certain. The CDR3 consists of 14 residues. The germline V gene encodes CDR1 LNHDA and CDR2 SQIVND (reference sequence). Trimming shortened V by 0 bases and J by 10 bases, and 15 bases separated the two germline ends. The CDR3: CASSIDRGLGDYTF. CDR3 DNA sequence: TGTGCCAGTAGTATAGATAGAGGACTCGGTGACTACACCTTC.

The CDR3 sequence is CASSRGLAGFTDTQYF. As DNA, the CDR3 is TGTGCCAGCAGCCGGGGACTAGCGGGTTTCACAGATACGCAGTATTTT. V and J are TRBV14 and TRBJ2-3; 12 nucleotides align to TRBD2. The CDR3 consists of 16 residues. Germline CDR1 reads SGHDN; CDR2 reads FVKESK. After removal of 4 bases from V and 2 bases from J, the junction contained 4 bases not matched to a gene.

The V and J genes are TRBV27 and TRBJ2-2, with D perhaps matching TRBD2 (7 bases). In germline, CDR1 is MNHEY, CDR2 SMNVEV (reference sequence). This CDR3 is 13 amino acids long. V was cut by 9 bases and J by 7 bases, with 15 bases left in between. The CDR3 DNA reads as TGTGCCAGAGGGGGGGGGCGGAGCGGGGAGCTGTTTTTT. Amino acids: CARGGGRSGELFF.

This chain connects TRBV7-3 to TRBJ2-5; D gene ambiguous. Trimming cost V 2 bases and J 0 bases, with 16 bases left between them. The CDR3 contains 17 residues. Germline lookup yields CDR1 SGHTA and CDR2 FQGTGA. CDR3 nucleotides: TGTGCCAGCAGCTTATGGCCAGACATCGATTACCAAGAGACCCAGTACTTC. Translating it yields CASSLWPDIDYQETQYF.

The chain joins TRBV6-5 to TRBJ1-4, with a tentative D call TRBD1 (6 bases). Germline V lookup: CDR1 MNHEY, CDR2 SVGAGI. This CDR3 has 16 residues. Trimming removed 0 bases from V and 0 bases from J, with 8 bases in between. The DNA for the CDR3 is TGTGCCAGCAGTTACTCGGGGGCGGCAACTAATGAAAAACTGTTTTTT. This codes for CASSYSGAATNEKLFF.

For the CDR3, the DNA is TGCGCCAGCCGACGCGTGGGGGAGGATAATTCACCCCTCCACTTT. Encoded protein: CASRRVGEDNSPLHF. This chain uses TRBV5-1 with TRBJ1-6; tentative D call: TRBD1 (5 bases). CDR1 and CDR2 (germline): SGHRS, YFSETQ. Trimming took off 7 bases at V and 5 bases at J, with 16 bases between the two ends. The CDR3 has 15 residues.

This chain connects TRBV6-1 to TRBJ2-7, with 9 positions matching TRBD2. V lost 4 bases and J lost 6; bases outside the gene matches: 7. The length of the CDR3 is 14 residues. Looked up from germline, CDR1 is MNHNS and CDR2 is SASEGT. The CDR3 sequence is CASSVAGEPGEQYF. CDR3 bases: TGTGCCAGCAGTGTAGCGGGAGAACCCGGCGAGCAGTACTTC.

The chain has TRBV28 and TRBJ1-2; no firm D call. This CDR3 contains 15 residues. Per germline, CDR1 MDHEN and CDR2 SYDVKM. Between the trimmed V and J ends, which lost 5 bases and 2 bases, there was a span of 15 bases. CDR3 in amino acids: CASSLHVSANYGYTF. In nucleotides, the CDR3 is TGTGCCAGCAGTCTACACGTAAGCGCCAACTATGGCTACACCTTC.

This sequence joins TRBV29-1 and TRBJ2-5; 8 nucleotides agree with TRBD1. The CDR3 is 13 amino acids. Trimming took 6 bases from V and 5 from J; bases not matched to a gene: 8. Germline V gene lookup returns CDR1 SQVTM and CDR2 ANQGSEA. CDR3 bases: TGCAGCGTCGTGACCAGGGGGCGGGAGACCCAGTACTTC. Translated, it gives CSVVTRGRETQYF.

This clone has a single count. This chain joins TRBV7-6 and TRBJ2-1; TRBD1 agrees at 7 bases. Germline lookup yields CDR1 SGHVS and CDR2 FNYEAQ. This CDR3 is built from 16 residues. After removal of 4 bases from V and 4 bases from J, the junction contained 10 bases not matched to a gene. The CDR3, as DNA: TGTGCCAGCAGCTCGACCGGGACAGAAGCATACAATGAGCAGTTCTTC. Its translation: CASSSTGTEAYNEQFF.

The chain is built from TRBV18 and TRBJ2-7; 10 bases fit TRBD1. Germline V lookup: CDR1 KGHSH, CDR2 LQKENI. The CDR3 totals 14 residues. With V trimmed by 4 bases and J by 5 bases, 5 bases remained unmatched. The CDR3 DNA follows: TGTGCCAGCTCACGGGGACAGGGGCCTGACGAGCAGTACTTC. Amino acid sequence: CASSRGQGPDEQYF.

This clone came up once. V and J are TRBV4-1 and TRBJ1-3; D gene ambiguous. The V end lost 1 base, the J end lost 8 bases, and 18 bases lay between the germline ends. CDR1 is MGHRA and CDR2 is YSYEKL in the germline V gene. CDR3 length equals 16 residues. The CDR3 loop is CASSQVGRNYGDTIYF. CDR3 DNA: TGCGCCAGCAGCCAAGTGGGTAGAAACTACGGGGACACCATATATTTT.